This T cell receptor beta chain was identified in a study of identical twins. Regarding the study as a whole: Zero-insertion findings could be partly confounded by invariant cells (MAIT and iNKT cells).

TCRdb reanalysed the 5' RACE reads using MiXCR and keeps one entry per CDR3 protein. The sample carries under 1 million distinct CDR3 sequences, approximately 13% recorded once. Germline CDR1 is SGHAT and CDR2 is FQNNGV. Deletions cut 5 bases from V and 0 bases from J, with 11 bases between. CDR3 length equals 14 residues. This clonotype was detected a few times. The antigen is not known. The data also belong to a second study, concerning yellow fever vaccine responses in identical twins.

The sequence was collected from a woman under 30 in good health. The sequenced sample consisted of PBMCs. The chain recombines TRBV11-2 with TRBJ2-7; TRBD2 might be the D (5 bases). The CDR3 region has the DNA TGTGCCAGCAGCATGGACTGGACCTCCTACGAGCAGTACTTC. As protein: CASSMDWTSYEQYF. The full variable domain, in which reference TRBV11-2 and TRBJ2-7 provide the parts outside the CDR3, is EAGVAQSPRYKIIEKRQSVAFWCNPISGHATLYWYQQILGQGPKLLIQFQNNGVVDDSQLPKDRFSAERLKGVDSTLKIQPAKLEDSAVYLCASSMDWTSYEQYFGPGTRLTVT.